These T cell receptor beta chains were read from a single sample in a study of T cell repertoires in cytomegalovirus infection. TCRdb re-derived calls from the reads in MiXCR, one entry per CDR3 protein. Of 290,000 or so distinct CDR3 sequences in the sample, about 26% were seen once. The material sequenced was PBMCs. The source of these receptors is a human donor in good health (CMV status not recorded). Some clones in this sample may be carry-over from other donors' samples. The CDR3 runs from the conserved cysteine through the conserved F or W. The D gene is left open where the match is weak. Size is stated for part of the rows, as once, few or many counts, or as a class when the clone is expanded.

d_call,v_call,clone_size,j_call,cdr3_aa,cdr3_nt
NA,TRBV28,NA,TRBJ2-2,CASSRASTNTGELFF,TGTGCCAGCAGTCGTGCGTCCACGAACACCGGGGAGCTGTTTTTT
TRBD2,TRBV7-2,once,TRBJ2-7,CASSPFAGAPYEQYF,TGTGCCAGCAGCCCCTTTGCGGGAGCACCCTACGAGCAGTACTTC
NA,TRBV7-2,many,TRBJ1-1,CASSPPGRGGGTEAFF,TGTGCCAGCAGCCCTCCCGGGAGGGGGGGGGGCACTGAAGCTTTCTTT
NA,TRBV5-1,NA,TRBJ2-7,CASKGDNSYEQYF,TGCGCCAGTAAGGGGGACAACTCGTACGAGCAGTACTTC
TRBD1,TRBV12-3/TRBV12-4,NA,TRBJ2-1,CASTGGSYNEQFF,TGTGCCAGTACAGGGGGCTCCTACAATGAGCAGTTCTTC
TRBD1,TRBV27,NA,TRBJ2-7,CASSSRTGIYEQYF,TGTGCCAGCAGTTCCAGGACAGGGATCTACGAGCAGTACTTC
NA,TRBV7-2,many,TRBJ2-3,CASSLPGADTQYF,TGTGCCAGCAGCTTACCGGGGGCAGATACGCAGTATTTT
TRBD1,TRBV12-3/TRBV12-4,many,TRBJ2-5,CASSLGGTGLETQYF,TGTGCCAGCAGTTTAGGAGGGACAGGGTTGGAGACCCAGTACTTC
TRBD1,TRBV11-2,NA,TRBJ1-3,CASSPRQGTGNTIYF,TGTGCCAGCAGCCCCCGACAGGGAACTGGAAACACCATATATTTT
NA,TRBV15,NA,TRBJ1-6,CATSRGGISYNSPLHF,TGTGCCACCAGCAGGGGGGGGATCTCCTATAATTCACCCCTCCACTTT
TRBD2,TRBV6-4,few,TRBJ2-1,CASSIGTSGGAVLHEQFF,TGTGCCAGCAGCATCGGGACTAGCGGGGGGGCGGTTCTCCATGAGCAGTTCTTC
NA,TRBV2,few,TRBJ1-6,CAGQDGLYSPLHF,TGTGCCGGTCAAGACGGACTCTATTCACCCCTCCACTTT
TRBD1,TRBV7-9,many,TRBJ1-1,CASSLARGTATEAFF,TGTGCCAGCAGCTTAGCGCGGGGGACAGCCACTGAAGCTTTCTTT